This TCR beta chain was sequenced in a study of T cell responses to AZD1222 COVID-19 vaccine. Data came from immunoSEQ multiplex PCR; TCRdb stores just in-frame clones and leaves some out. The data hold around 150,000 clones, with around 90% observed a single time. The V gene lost 3 bases and the J gene lost 12 bases, with 9 bases spanning the gap. The CDR3 is made up of 10 amino acids. The source is an adult in good health. The sequencing used peripheral blood, collected on day 0 of MenACWY control vaccination. The chain combines TRBV23-1 with TRBJ2-7; D call uncertain. TRBV23-1 is sorted into the ORF group, with uncertain function. The CDR3 loop reads CASSHIRMYF. CDR3 DNA: TGCGCCAGCAGTCACATTAGGATGTACTTC.